This T cell receptor beta chain came from a study of T cells expressing NK-cell markers. In the study overall: Obtained from sorted CD3+CD56+NKG2C+, CD3+CD56+NKG2C- and CD3+CD56-NKG2C+ T cells were the TCR beta repertoires.

UMIs were included in TCR beta cDNA generated by 5'RACE template switching. Following a re-call of the 5' RACE reads, TCRdb has one entry per CDR3 protein and lacks DNA. The sample's table shows about 150,000 distinct CDR3 sequences. The sample taken for sequencing was blood T cells: a sorted CD56 or NKG2C T cell subset, CD4+ or CD8+ T cells, or bulk PBMC T cells (not recorded which). This receptor was taken from a woman aged 45-59 years in good health.

Here the CDR3 reads CASRVLAGGPGETQYF. The chain recombines TRBV27 with TRBJ2-5; there is no DNA to check the TCRdb D call of TRBD2. Germline V gene lookup returns CDR1 MNHEY and CDR2 SMNVEV (reference sequence). The length of the CDR3 is 16 residues.